This T cell receptor beta chain was obtained from a study of T cell responses to AZD1222 COVID-19 vaccine. The repertoire was sequenced with immunoSEQ multiplex PCR; TCRdb's copy has only in-frame clones and lacks some. The sample has around 150,000 clones; 92% are singletons. V lost 0 bases and J 5 bases, leaving 16 bases between the germline ends. Germline V gene sequence: CDR1 LNHNV, CDR2 YYDKDF (reference sequence). The CDR3 runs to 16 residues. The chain joins TRBV15 to TRBJ1-1; the D gene is possibly TRBD1 (5 bases). The origin of this receptor is an adult in good health. Here the sequenced sample was peripheral blood, taken on day 0 of AZD1222 vaccination. The CDR3 nucleotides read TGTGCCACCAGCAGAGATCCGGGTTACGGGGCGACTGAAGCTTTCTTT. Its protein is CATSRDPGYGATEAFF.